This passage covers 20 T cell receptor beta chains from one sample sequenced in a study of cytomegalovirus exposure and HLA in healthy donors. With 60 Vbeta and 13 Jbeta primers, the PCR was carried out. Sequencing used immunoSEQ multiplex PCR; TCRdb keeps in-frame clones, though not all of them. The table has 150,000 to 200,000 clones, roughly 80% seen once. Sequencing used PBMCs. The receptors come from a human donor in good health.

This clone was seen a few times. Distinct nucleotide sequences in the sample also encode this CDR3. Written as DNA, the CDR3 is TGCGCCAGCAGCTTACAGGGAACTGAAGCTTTCTTT. This translates into CASSLQGTEAFF. The chain joins TRBV5-1 to TRBJ1-1; D might be TRBD1 (6 bases). The CDR3 length is 12 residues. Germline V gene lookup returns CDR1 SGHRS and CDR2 YFSETQ. Trimming removed 2 bases from V and 5 bases from J, with 7 bases in between.

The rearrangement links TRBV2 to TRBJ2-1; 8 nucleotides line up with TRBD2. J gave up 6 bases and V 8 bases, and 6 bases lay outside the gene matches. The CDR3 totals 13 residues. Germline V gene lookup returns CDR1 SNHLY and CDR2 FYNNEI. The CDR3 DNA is TGTGCCAGCGTTTCCGGGACTAGCAATGAGCAGTTCTTC. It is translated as CASVSGTSNEQFF.

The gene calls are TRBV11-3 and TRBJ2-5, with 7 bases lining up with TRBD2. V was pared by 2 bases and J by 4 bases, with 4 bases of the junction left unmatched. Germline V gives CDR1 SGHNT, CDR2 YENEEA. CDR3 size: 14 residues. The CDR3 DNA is TGTGCCAGCAGCTTACGGGGGGACCGAGAGACCCAGTACTTC. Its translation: CASSLRGDRETQYF. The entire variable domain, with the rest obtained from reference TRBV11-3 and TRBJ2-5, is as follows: EAGVVQSPRYKIIEKKQPVAFWCNPISGHNTLYWYLQNLGQGPELLIRYENEEAVDDSQLPKDRFSAERLKGVDSTLKIQPAELGDSAVYLCASSLRGDRETQYFGPGTRLLVL.

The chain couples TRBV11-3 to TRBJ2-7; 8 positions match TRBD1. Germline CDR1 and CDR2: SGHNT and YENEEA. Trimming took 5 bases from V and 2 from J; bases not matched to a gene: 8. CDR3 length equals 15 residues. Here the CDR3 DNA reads TGTGCCAGCAGCGCAGACAGGGGAACCACCTACGAGCAGTACTTC. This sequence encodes CASSADRGTTYEQYF.

CDR3 coding DNA: TGTGCCAGCAGCTTCGGGACAGTTGTGTACGAGCAGTACTTC. Residues: CASSFGTVVYEQYF. This chain links TRBV7-2 with TRBJ2-7; 7 nucleotides align to TRBD1. The CDR3 runs 14 residues. CDR1 SGHTA and CDR2 FQGNSA come from the germline V gene. V trimming: 3 bases; J trimming: 4 bases; junction bases outside the gene matches: 6.

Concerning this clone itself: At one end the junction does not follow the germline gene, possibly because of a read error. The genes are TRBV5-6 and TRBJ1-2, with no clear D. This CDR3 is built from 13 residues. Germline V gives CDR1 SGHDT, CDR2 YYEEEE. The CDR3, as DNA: TGTGCCAGCAGCTTCAACCCTAACCATGGCTACACCTTC. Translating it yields CASSFNPNHGYTF. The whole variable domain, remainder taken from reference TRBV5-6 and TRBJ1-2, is DAGVTQSPTHLIKTRGQQVTLRCSPKSGHDTVSWYQQALGQGPQFIFQYYEEEERQRGNFPDRFSGHQFPNYSSELNVNALLLGDSALYLCASSFNPNHGYTFGSGTRLTVV.

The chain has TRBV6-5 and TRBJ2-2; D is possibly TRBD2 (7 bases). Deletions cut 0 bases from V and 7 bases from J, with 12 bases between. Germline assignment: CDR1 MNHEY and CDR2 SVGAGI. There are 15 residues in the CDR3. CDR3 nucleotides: TGTGCCAGCAGTTACTCGGGGGGGGCCGGCGGGGAGCTGTTTTTT. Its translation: CASSYSGGAGGELFF.

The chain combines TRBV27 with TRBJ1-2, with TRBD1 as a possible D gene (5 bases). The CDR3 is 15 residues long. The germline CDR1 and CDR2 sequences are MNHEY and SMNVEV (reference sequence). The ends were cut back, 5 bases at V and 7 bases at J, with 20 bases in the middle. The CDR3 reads CASSPQGQGGVGYTF. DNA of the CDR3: TGTGCCAGCAGTCCACAAGGGCAGGGCGGCGTTGGCTACACCTTC.

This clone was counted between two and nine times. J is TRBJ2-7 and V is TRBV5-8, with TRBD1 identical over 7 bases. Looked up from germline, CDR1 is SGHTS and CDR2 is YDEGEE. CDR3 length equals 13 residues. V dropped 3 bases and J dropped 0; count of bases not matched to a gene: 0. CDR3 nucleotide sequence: TGTGCCAGCAGCTGGGACAGCTCCTACGAGCAGTACTTC. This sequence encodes CASSWDSSYEQYF.

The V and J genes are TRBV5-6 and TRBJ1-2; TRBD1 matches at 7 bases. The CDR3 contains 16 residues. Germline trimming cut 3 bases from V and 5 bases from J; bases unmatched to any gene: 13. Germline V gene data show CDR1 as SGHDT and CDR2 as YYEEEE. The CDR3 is CASSSEITGTAYGYTF. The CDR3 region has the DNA TGTGCCAGCAGCTCCGAAATTACCGGGACAGCGTATGGCTACACCTTC. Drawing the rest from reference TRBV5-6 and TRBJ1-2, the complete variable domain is DAGVTQSPTHLIKTRGQQVTLRCSPKSGHDTVSWYQQALGQGPQFIFQYYEEEERQRGNFPDRFSGHQFPNYSSELNVNALLLGDSALYLCASSSEITGTAYGYTFGSGTRLTVV.

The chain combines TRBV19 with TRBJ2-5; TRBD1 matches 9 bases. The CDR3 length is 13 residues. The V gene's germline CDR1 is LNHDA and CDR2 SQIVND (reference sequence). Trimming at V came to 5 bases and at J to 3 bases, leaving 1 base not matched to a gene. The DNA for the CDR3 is TGTGCCAGTAGTGGGGACAGGGAAGAGACCCAGTACTTC. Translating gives CASSGDREETQYF.

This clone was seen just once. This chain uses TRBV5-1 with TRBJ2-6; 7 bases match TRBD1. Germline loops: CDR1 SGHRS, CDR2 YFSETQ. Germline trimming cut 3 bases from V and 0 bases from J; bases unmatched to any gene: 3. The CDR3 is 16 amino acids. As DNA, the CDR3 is TGCGCCAGCAGCTGGACAGGTTTCTCTGGGGCCAACGTCCTGACTTTC. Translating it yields CASSWTGFSGANVLTF.

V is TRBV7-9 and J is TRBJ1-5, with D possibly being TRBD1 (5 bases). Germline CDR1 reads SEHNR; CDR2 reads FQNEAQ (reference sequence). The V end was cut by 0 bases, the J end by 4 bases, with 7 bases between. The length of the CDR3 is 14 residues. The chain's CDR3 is CASSLAGVNQPQHF. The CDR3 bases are TGTGCCAGCAGCTTAGCAGGGGTTAATCAGCCCCAGCATTTT.

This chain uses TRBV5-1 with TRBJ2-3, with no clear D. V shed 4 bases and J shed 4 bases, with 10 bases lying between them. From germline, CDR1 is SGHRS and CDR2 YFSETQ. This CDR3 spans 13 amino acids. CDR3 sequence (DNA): TGCGCCAGCAGCATCGGGTCACCAGATACGCAGTATTTT. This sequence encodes CASSIGSPDTQYF. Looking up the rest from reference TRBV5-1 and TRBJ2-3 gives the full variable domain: KAGVTQTPRYLIKTRGQQVTLSCSPISGHRSVSWYQQTPGQGLQFLFEYFSETQRNKGNFPGRFSGRQFSNSRSEMNVSTLELGDSALYLCASSIGSPDTQYFGPGTRLTVL.

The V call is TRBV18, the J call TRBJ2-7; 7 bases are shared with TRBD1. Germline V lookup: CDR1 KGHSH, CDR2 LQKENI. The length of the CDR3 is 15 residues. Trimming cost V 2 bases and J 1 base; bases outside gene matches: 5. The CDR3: CASSPYTGVSYEQYF. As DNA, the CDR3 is TGTGCCAGCTCACCATACACAGGGGTTTCCTACGAGCAGTACTTC.

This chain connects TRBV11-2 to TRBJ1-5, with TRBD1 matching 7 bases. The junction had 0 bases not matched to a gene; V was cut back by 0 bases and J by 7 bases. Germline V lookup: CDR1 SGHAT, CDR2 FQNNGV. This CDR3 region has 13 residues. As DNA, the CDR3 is TGTGCCAGCAGCTTAGACAGGGGGCAGCCCCAGCATTTT. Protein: CASSLDRGQPQHF.

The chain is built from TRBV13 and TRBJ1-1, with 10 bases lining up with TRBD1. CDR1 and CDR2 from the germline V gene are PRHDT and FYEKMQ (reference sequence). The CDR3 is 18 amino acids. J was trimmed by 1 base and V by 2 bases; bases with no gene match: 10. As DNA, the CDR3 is TGTGCCAGCAGCTTAATGGTACGGACAGGGGGAAAGAACACTGAAGCTTTCTTT. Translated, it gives CASSLMVRTGGKNTEAFF.

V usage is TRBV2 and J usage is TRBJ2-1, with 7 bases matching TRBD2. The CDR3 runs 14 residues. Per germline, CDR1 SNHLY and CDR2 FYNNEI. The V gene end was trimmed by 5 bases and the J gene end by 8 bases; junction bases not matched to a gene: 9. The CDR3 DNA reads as TGTGCCAGCAGTTTTGCGGGGGTTAGGGATGAGCAGTTCTTC. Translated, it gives CASSFAGVRDEQFF.

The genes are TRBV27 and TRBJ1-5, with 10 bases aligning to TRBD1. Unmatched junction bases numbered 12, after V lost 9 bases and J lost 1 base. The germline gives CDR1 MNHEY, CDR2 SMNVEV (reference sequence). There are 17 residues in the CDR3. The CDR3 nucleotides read TGTGCCAGTCCGGACAGGGGGTCTTGTGGGAGCAATCAGCCCCAGCATTTT. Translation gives CASPDRGSCGSNQPQHF.

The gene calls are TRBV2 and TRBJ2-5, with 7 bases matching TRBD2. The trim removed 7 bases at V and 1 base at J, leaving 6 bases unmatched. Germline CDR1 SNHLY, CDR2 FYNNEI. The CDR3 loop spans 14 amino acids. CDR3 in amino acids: CASTPGTIQETQYF. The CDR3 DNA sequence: TGTGCCAGCACCCCTGGGACTATCCAAGAGACCCAGTACTTC. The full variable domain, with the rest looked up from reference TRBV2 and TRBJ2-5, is EPEVTQTPSHQVTQMGQEVILRCVPISNHLYFYWYRQILGQKVEFLVSFYNNEISEKSEIFDDQFSVERPDGSNFTLKIRSTKLEDSAMYFCASTPGTIQETQYFGPGTRLLVL.